A selection of T cell receptor beta chains follows, all from one sample in a study of human T cells and chemical hapten exposure. TCRdb re-derived calls from the 5' RACE reads in MiXCR, one entry per CDR3 protein. Here the sample spans 70,000 to 85,000 distinct CDR3 sequences, 15% to 20% being singletons. The receptors stem from a female donor in good health. Each CDR3 is given with its conserved first and last residue. Each record gives: J gene, clone size, V gene, D gene, CDR3 protein, CDR3 DNA. The D gene is left open where the match is weak. The size field is filled for only some rows; it gives once, few, many or a size class.

j_call: TRBJ1-4; clone_size: many; v_call: TRBV12-3/TRBV12-4; d_call: NA; cdr3_aa: CASRMTDFHKLFF; cdr3_nt: TGTGCCAGCAGGATGACAGATTTTCATAAACTGTTTTTT
j_call: TRBJ2-5; clone_size: NA; v_call: TRBV20-1; d_call: TRBD1; cdr3_aa: CSALGTGGAWETQYF; cdr3_nt: TGCAGTGCCCTAGGAACAGGGGGCGCTTGGGAGACCCAGTACTTC
j_call: TRBJ2-1; clone_size: few; v_call: TRBV9; d_call: NA; cdr3_aa: CASSVDGNTYNEQFF; cdr3_nt: TGTGCCAGCAGCGTAGACGGGAATACCTACAATGAGCAGTTCTTC
j_call: TRBJ2-5; clone_size: many; v_call: TRBV5-4; d_call: NA; cdr3_aa: CASTVVGGATQETQYF; cdr3_nt: TGTGCCAGCACGGTTGTTGGCGGGGCAACCCAAGAGACCCAGTACTTC
j_call: TRBJ2-7; clone_size: NA; v_call: TRBV28; d_call: NA; cdr3_aa: CASSRTSYEQYF; cdr3_nt: TGTGCCAGCAGCCGTACCTCCTACGAGCAGTACTTC
j_call: TRBJ1-1; clone_size: NA; v_call: TRBV2; d_call: NA; cdr3_aa: CASSLQGVTEAFF; cdr3_nt: TGTGCCAGCAGTCTACAGGGTGTGACTGAAGCTTTCTTT
j_call: TRBJ1-2; clone_size: few; v_call: TRBV7-2; d_call: TRBD1; cdr3_aa: CAFTGQGDNYGYTF; cdr3_nt: TGTGCCTTCACAGGGCAGGGGGATAACTATGGCTACACCTTC
j_call: TRBJ2-5; clone_size: NA; v_call: TRBV10-3; d_call: NA; cdr3_aa: CAISVDGQETQYF; cdr3_nt: TGTGCCATCAGTGTTGACGGTCAAGAGACCCAGTACTTC
j_call: TRBJ2-4; clone_size: few; v_call: TRBV29-1; d_call: TRBD1; cdr3_aa: CSVVSPDRGNIQYF; cdr3_nt: TGCAGCGTTGTTAGCCCGGACAGGGGAAACATTCAGTACTTC
j_call: TRBJ2-7; clone_size: NA; v_call: TRBV15; d_call: NA; cdr3_aa: CATSRDLQGWGEQYF; cdr3_nt: TGTGCCACCAGCAGAGATCTGCAGGGTTGGGGCGAGCAGTACTTC
j_call: TRBJ1-4; clone_size: many; v_call: TRBV7-2; d_call: NA; cdr3_aa: CASSLRGGGEKLFF; cdr3_nt: TGTGCCAGCAGCTTGCGGGGGGGAGGGGAAAAACTGTTTTTT
j_call: TRBJ2-7; clone_size: few; v_call: TRBV7-2; d_call: NA; cdr3_aa: CASSPGPGHHPYEQYF; cdr3_nt: TGTGCCAGCAGCCCCGGTCCGGGACACCATCCCTACGAGCAGTACTTC
j_call: TRBJ1-1; clone_size: few; v_call: TRBV20-1; d_call: TRBD1; cdr3_aa: CSAPGQGYTEAFF; cdr3_nt: TGCAGTGCTCCTGGACAGGGGTACACTGAAGCTTTCTTT
j_call: TRBJ1-2; clone_size: few; v_call: TRBV28; d_call: NA; cdr3_aa: CASTLGTGYTF; cdr3_nt: TGTGCCAGCACACTAGGGACCGGCTACACCTTC
j_call: TRBJ1-1; clone_size: few; v_call: TRBV29-1; d_call: NA; cdr3_aa: CSVEDLGTGNTEAFF; cdr3_nt: TGCAGCGTTGAAGATCTGGGAACAGGGAACACTGAAGCTTTCTTT
j_call: TRBJ1-3; clone_size: NA; v_call: TRBV12-3/TRBV12-4; d_call: NA; cdr3_aa: CASSPLTGVHSGNTIYF; cdr3_nt: TGTGCCAGCAGTCCGCTGACGGGGGTGCATTCTGGAAACACCATATATTTT
j_call: TRBJ2-3; clone_size: NA; v_call: TRBV10-3; d_call: NA; cdr3_aa: CATTWGRGDTQYF; cdr3_nt: TGTGCCACTACCTGGGGGCGGGGAGATACGCAGTATTTT
j_call: TRBJ2-3; clone_size: many; v_call: TRBV10-1; d_call: NA; cdr3_aa: CASSDRTPSTDTQYF; cdr3_nt: TGCGCCAGCAGTGACAGGACCCCTTCCACAGATACGCAGTATTTT
j_call: TRBJ2-1; clone_size: NA; v_call: TRBV20-1; d_call: NA; cdr3_aa: CSARLPSGHTYNEQFF; cdr3_nt: TGCAGTGCTAGGTTACCTTCGGGGCATACCTACAATGAGCAGTTCTTC
j_call: TRBJ1-2; clone_size: NA; v_call: TRBV4-3; d_call: NA; cdr3_aa: CASSQDLQAIYGYTF; cdr3_nt: TGCGCCAGCAGCCAAGATCTACAAGCGATCTATGGCTACACCTTC
j_call: TRBJ1-5; clone_size: NA; v_call: TRBV24-1; d_call: NA; cdr3_aa: CATSDFEDPDPGDSNQPQHF; cdr3_nt: TGTGCCACCAGTGATTTCGAGGACCCCGACCCCGGTGATAGCAATCAGCCCCAGCATTTT
j_call: TRBJ1-1; clone_size: NA; v_call: TRBV5-4; d_call: NA; cdr3_aa: CASSLLSGIRTEAFF; cdr3_nt: TGTGCCAGCAGCTTGCTTTCGGGGATCAGGACTGAAGCTTTCTTT
j_call: TRBJ1-4; clone_size: few; v_call: TRBV5-1; d_call: NA; cdr3_aa: CASSLQQGNEKLFF; cdr3_nt: TGCGCCAGCAGCTTACAACAGGGTAATGAAAAACTGTTTTTT
j_call: TRBJ1-5; clone_size: NA; v_call: TRBV20-1; d_call: NA; cdr3_aa: CSAKGIYSNQPQHF; cdr3_nt: TGCAGTGCCAAAGGGATTTATAGCAATCAGCCCCAGCATTTT
j_call: TRBJ2-7; clone_size: NA; v_call: TRBV4-3; d_call: NA; cdr3_aa: CASSPTGRGVYEQYF; cdr3_nt: TGCGCCAGCAGTCCGACTGGGAGAGGGGTTTACGAGCAGTACTTC
j_call: TRBJ2-7; clone_size: NA; v_call: TRBV5-4; d_call: TRBD1; cdr3_aa: CASSLGDRQYF; cdr3_nt: TGTGCCAGCAGCTTGGGGGACAGGCAGTACTTC
j_call: TRBJ2-1; clone_size: NA; v_call: TRBV5-5; d_call: TRBD2; cdr3_aa: CASSSKSGGANEQFF; cdr3_nt: TGTGCCAGCAGCTCTAAAAGCGGGGGGGCCAATGAGCAGTTCTTC
j_call: TRBJ2-3; clone_size: NA; v_call: TRBV9; d_call: NA; cdr3_aa: CASSVGQGGDTQYF; cdr3_nt: TGTGCCAGCAGCGTAGGTCAGGGGGGGGATACGCAGTATTTT
j_call: TRBJ2-5; clone_size: once; v_call: TRBV7-9; d_call: NA; cdr3_aa: CASGAPQGTQYF; cdr3_nt: TGTGCCAGCGGCGCCCCTCAAGGGACCCAGTACTTC
j_call: TRBJ2-7; clone_size: NA; v_call: TRBV28; d_call: TRBD2; cdr3_aa: CASSPGLAEVGEQYF; cdr3_nt: TGTGCCAGCAGTCCCGGACTAGCCGAAGTGGGGGAGCAGTACTTC
j_call: TRBJ1-2; clone_size: NA; v_call: TRBV6-5; d_call: NA; cdr3_aa: CASGPRHGYTF; cdr3_nt: TGTGCCAGCGGGCCTCGGCATGGCTACACCTTC
j_call: TRBJ1-6; clone_size: many; v_call: TRBV20-1; d_call: NA; cdr3_aa: CSARDRGTAFSPLHF; cdr3_nt: TGCAGTGCTAGAGATCGGGGCACCGCATTTTCACCCCTCCACTTT
j_call: TRBJ2-7; clone_size: NA; v_call: TRBV7-2; d_call: NA; cdr3_aa: CASSSTMTRTYEQYF; cdr3_nt: TGTGCCAGCAGCTCCACTATGACTCGAACCTACGAGCAGTACTTC
j_call: TRBJ2-6; clone_size: few; v_call: TRBV19; d_call: NA; cdr3_aa: CASGHFGENVLTF; cdr3_nt: TGTGCCTCCGGCCATTTTGGGGAAAACGTCCTGACTTTC
j_call: TRBJ2-6; clone_size: few; v_call: TRBV5-1; d_call: NA; cdr3_aa: CASSLERPGANVLTF; cdr3_nt: TGCGCCAGCAGCTTGGAGAGACCTGGGGCCAACGTCCTGACTTTC
j_call: TRBJ2-3; clone_size: NA; v_call: TRBV20-1; d_call: NA; cdr3_aa: CSAREQGETDTQYF; cdr3_nt: TGCAGTGCTAGAGAGCAGGGTGAAACAGATACGCAGTATTTT
j_call: TRBJ2-4; clone_size: many; v_call: TRBV19; d_call: NA; cdr3_aa: CASSITGSDIQYF; cdr3_nt: TGTGCCAGTAGTATTACCGGGTCAGACATTCAGTACTTC
j_call: TRBJ2-1; clone_size: once; v_call: TRBV29-1; d_call: NA; cdr3_aa: CSVNPGSNEQFF; cdr3_nt: TGCAGCGTGAACCCCGGTTCCAATGAGCAGTTCTTC
j_call: TRBJ2-2; clone_size: once; v_call: TRBV6-2/TRBV6-3; d_call: TRBD2; cdr3_aa: CASSQLAGGSSDTGELFF; cdr3_nt: TGTGCCAGCAGTCAACTAGCGGGAGGGTCCTCGGACACCGGGGAGCTGTTTTTT
j_call: TRBJ2-7; clone_size: NA; v_call: TRBV6-1; d_call: NA; cdr3_aa: CASSGIRQLNYEQYF; cdr3_nt: TGTGCCAGCAGTGGAATAAGACAGTTAAACTACGAGCAGTACTTC
j_call: TRBJ1-5; clone_size: NA; v_call: TRBV25-1; d_call: TRBD1; cdr3_aa: CASSDYRGDQPQHF; cdr3_nt: TGTGCCAGCAGTGATTACAGGGGAGATCAGCCCCAGCATTTT
j_call: TRBJ2-5; clone_size: few; v_call: TRBV6-5; d_call: TRBD2; cdr3_aa: CASSYSKAGVKTQYF; cdr3_nt: TGTGCCAGCAGTTACTCAAAAGCGGGAGTTAAGACCCAGTACTTC
j_call: TRBJ2-3; clone_size: NA; v_call: TRBV4-2; d_call: NA; cdr3_aa: CASGFKDTQYF; cdr3_nt: TGTGCCAGCGGGTTTAAGGATACGCAGTATTTT
j_call: TRBJ2-3; clone_size: many; v_call: TRBV20-1; d_call: TRBD1; cdr3_aa: CSVRAWQGANTQYF; cdr3_nt: TGCAGTGTGAGGGCGTGGCAGGGGGCGAATACGCAGTATTTT
j_call: TRBJ2-5; clone_size: many; v_call: TRBV2; d_call: NA; cdr3_aa: CASSEETQYF; cdr3_nt: TGTGCCAGCAGTGAAGAGACCCAGTACTTC
j_call: TRBJ2-3; clone_size: few; v_call: TRBV6-4; d_call: NA; cdr3_aa: CASSDGAGGTDTQYF; cdr3_nt: TGTGCCAGCAGTGATGGCGCAGGGGGCACAGATACGCAGTATTTT
j_call: TRBJ2-7; clone_size: NA; v_call: TRBV6-5; d_call: TRBD2; cdr3_aa: CASSSPTSFYEQYF; cdr3_nt: TGTGCCAGCAGTTCCCCGACTAGCTTTTACGAGCAGTACTTC
j_call: TRBJ2-1; clone_size: few; v_call: TRBV28; d_call: NA; cdr3_aa: CASRETGRDEQFF; cdr3_nt: TGTGCCAGCAGAGAAACAGGGCGGGATGAGCAGTTCTTC
j_call: TRBJ2-7; clone_size: NA; v_call: TRBV12-3/TRBV12-4; d_call: NA; cdr3_aa: CASSSQGLNYEQYF; cdr3_nt: TGTGCCAGCAGTAGTCAGGGTCTAAACTACGAGCAGTACTTC
j_call: TRBJ1-4; clone_size: few; v_call: TRBV4-1; d_call: NA; cdr3_aa: CASSIRGSHEKLFF; cdr3_nt: TGCGCCAGCAGCATCCGGGGTTCTCATGAAAAACTGTTTTTT
j_call: TRBJ2-1; clone_size: NA; v_call: TRBV20-1; d_call: TRBD2; cdr3_aa: CSANPGGSYNEQFF; cdr3_nt: TGCAGTGCTAACCCGGGGGGCTCCTACAATGAGCAGTTCTTC
j_call: TRBJ1-1; clone_size: NA; v_call: TRBV6-2/TRBV6-3; d_call: NA; cdr3_aa: CASGEQNTEAFF; cdr3_nt: TGTGCCAGCGGTGAGCAGAACACTGAAGCTTTCTTT
j_call: TRBJ1-5; clone_size: many; v_call: TRBV7-8; d_call: NA; cdr3_aa: CASSFRSPNQPQHF; cdr3_nt: TGTGCCAGCAGCTTCCGCAGTCCGAATCAGCCCCAGCATTTT
j_call: TRBJ2-2; clone_size: NA; v_call: TRBV12-3/TRBV12-4; d_call: NA; cdr3_aa: CASSPDSFLNTGELFF; cdr3_nt: TGTGCCAGCAGTCCGGACAGCTTTTTAAACACCGGGGAGCTGTTTTTT
j_call: TRBJ2-1; clone_size: few; v_call: TRBV27; d_call: NA; cdr3_aa: CASSSTGSDTSYNEQFF; cdr3_nt: TGTGCCAGCAGTTCCACAGGGAGTGACACCTCCTACAATGAGCAGTTCTTC